The source of this TCR beta chain is a study of shared clonotypes between healthy human individuals. CD8 cells regarded as naive lacked CD45RO, were positively chosen for CCR7, and omitted terminally differentiated effector memory CD45RA+ cells. CDR3 length: 14 residues. Germline CDR1 and CDR2: SGHRS and YFSETQ. V lost 4 bases and J lost 3, with 14 bases in between. Execution of the assay was at deep level. Per the original methods: Sequence data from immunoSEQ were junction-only and lacked quality scores; consequently, filtering differed. Measured with immunoSEQ multiplex PCR; TCRdb has only the in-frame clones, and not every one. The DNA was the basis for D and trimming; V, J and clone size are from that table. The sample carries roughly 2.1 million clones, under 95% recorded once.

The rearrangement uses TRBV5-1 and TRBJ2-7; possibly TRBD1 for D (5 bases). The sample taken for sequencing was naive CD8+ T cells from PBMCs. The clonotype comes from a man in his late teens or twenties in good health. Some clones in this sample may be carry-over from other donors' samples. CDR3 in amino acids: CASSQGPSLYEQYF. CDR3 in DNA: TGCGCCAGCAGCCAGGGTCCCTCCCTCTACGAGCAGTACTTC.